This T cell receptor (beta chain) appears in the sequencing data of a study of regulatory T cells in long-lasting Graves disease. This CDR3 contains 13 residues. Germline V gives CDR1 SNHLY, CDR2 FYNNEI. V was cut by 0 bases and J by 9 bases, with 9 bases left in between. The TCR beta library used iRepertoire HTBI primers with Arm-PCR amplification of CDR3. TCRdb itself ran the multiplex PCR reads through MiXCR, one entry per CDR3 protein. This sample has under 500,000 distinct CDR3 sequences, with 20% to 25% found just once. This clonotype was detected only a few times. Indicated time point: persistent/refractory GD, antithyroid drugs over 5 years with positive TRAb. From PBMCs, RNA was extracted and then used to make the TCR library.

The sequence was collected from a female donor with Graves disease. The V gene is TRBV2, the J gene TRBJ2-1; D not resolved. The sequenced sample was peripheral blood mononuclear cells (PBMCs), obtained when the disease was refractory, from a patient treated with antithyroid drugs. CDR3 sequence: CASSEAMESEQFF. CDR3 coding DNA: TGTGCCAGCAGTGAAGCGATGGAGTCTGAGCAGTTCTTC.